Here is one T cell receptor (beta chain) with its context. With 4 bases clipped from V and 0 bases from J, the junction kept 6 bases outside the gene matches. The CDR3 is 15 amino acids. Per the germline V gene, CDR1 is SGHRS and CDR2 is YFSETQ. The source of the sample is a study of cytomegalovirus exposure and HLA in healthy donors. A multiplex PCR was run with 60 Vbeta primers and 13 Jbeta primers. Per the original methods: A follow-up analysis tallied some 80 million unique TCR beta chains, approximately 11 million shared. Sequencing was performed with immunoSEQ multiplex PCR; in TCRdb, only in-frame clones are kept and a portion is missing. That table furnishes V, J and clone size, whereas the DNA furnished D and trimming. The sample table includes approximately 58,000 clones.

The source material was PBMCs. The chain has TRBV5-1 and TRBJ2-5; 7 bases align to TRBD1. This TCR derives from a woman between 45 and 60 years old in good health and CMV-seropositive. CDR3 DNA: TGCGCCAGCAGCACCCCCGGACAGGACCAAGAGACCCAGTACTTC. It encodes CASSTPGQDQETQYF.